This entry features one T cell receptor (beta chain) sequence. No antigen is known for it. An end of the junction does not agree with germline; a read error may underlie this. This sample is drawn from a study of molecular identifiers for immune sequencing clone quantification. Overall study context: The replicates split RNA from roughly 20,000 or 100,000 naive CD8 cells five ways and sequenced four.

The study's findings and limits: Underestimation of highly expanded clone sizes could arise where identical TCR molecules share a barcode.

TCRdb re-called the PCR reads through MiXCR, storing one row per CDR3 protein. The sample has around 320,000 distinct CDR3 sequences, roughly a quarter seen once. This CDR3 contains 16 residues. Germline V gene data show CDR1 as SNHLY and CDR2 as FYNNEI. What was sequenced was naive CD8+ T cells from blood, with Jurkat cell RNA spiked in. Subset described: FACS-sorted CD8+CD4-CCR7+CD45RA+ naive T cells. This sequence was found in a human donor in good health. Some libraries in this study had Jurkat cell RNA spiked in. This rearrangement joins TRBV2 to TRBJ2-1, with D unresolved. The CDR3: CASREETRHSYNEQFF. DNA for the CDR3: TGTGCCAGCAGGGAAGAGACTCGTCACTCCTACAATGAGCAGTTCTTC.